Listed below are T cell receptor beta chains from one sample, sequenced in a study of cytomegalovirus exposure and HLA in healthy donors. Sequencing was performed with immunoSEQ multiplex PCR; in TCRdb, only in-frame clones are kept and a portion is missing. The sample has 190,000 or so clones, 65% to 85% seen once. The sequencing input was PBMCs. These receptors all come from a woman aged 18-29 years in good health and CMV-seropositive. CDR3s include the opening cysteine and the closing phenylalanine or tryptophan. The D gene is left open where the match is weak. Some rows mark clone size as missing; the rest say once, few, many or name a class of expanded clone.

CDR3nt: TGTGCCAGCTCAGCCTGGCGGCGTGGTCGCACAGATACGCAGTATTTT
CDR3aa: CASSAWRRGRTDTQYF
v_gene: TRBV18
j_gene: TRBJ2-3
abundance: .
d_gene: .

CDR3nt: TGCGCCAGCACCCCCGACAGACCTAATGAAAAACTGTTTTTT
CDR3aa: CASTPDRPNEKLFF
v_gene: TRBV5-1
j_gene: TRBJ1-4
abundance: .
d_gene: .

CDR3nt: TGTGCCAGCAGTCAACTAGCGGGGGATTTCGATGAGCAGTTCTTC
CDR3aa: CASSQLAGDFDEQFF
v_gene: TRBV27
j_gene: TRBJ2-1
abundance: .
d_gene: TRBD2

CDR3nt: TGCAGCGCACAGGGGGCCCCCTACGAGCAGTACTTC
CDR3aa: CSAQGAPYEQYF
v_gene: TRBV29-1
j_gene: TRBJ2-7
abundance: .
d_gene: TRBD1

CDR3nt: TGTGCCAGCAGCCTACGACGGAGAAGTAATGAAAAACTGTTTTTT
CDR3aa: CASSLRRRSNEKLFF
v_gene: TRBV5-6
j_gene: TRBJ1-4
abundance: .
d_gene: .

CDR3nt: TGTGCCAGCAGCTTCGGAGGTGGGAGAAAAGAGTCCTCCTACGAGCAGTACTTC
CDR3aa: CASSFGGGRKESSYEQYF
v_gene: TRBV7-6
j_gene: TRBJ2-7
abundance: .
d_gene: .

CDR3nt: TGTGCCAGCAGCTTAGTAGCGGCCGGGGAGCTGTTTTTT
CDR3aa: CASSLVAAGELFF
v_gene: TRBV7-8
j_gene: TRBJ2-2
abundance: .
d_gene: .

CDR3nt: TGCAGCGTAGGGGGGCCCGGACAGGGACCTGAAAAACTGTTTTTT
CDR3aa: CSVGGPGQGPEKLFF
v_gene: TRBV29-1
j_gene: TRBJ1-4
abundance: few
d_gene: TRBD1

CDR3nt: TGTGCCAGCAGTGCCCCGGGACAGGGAGGGCAGTACTTC
CDR3aa: CASSAPGQGGQYF
v_gene: TRBV6-5
j_gene: TRBJ2-7
abundance: .
d_gene: TRBD1

CDR3nt: TGTGCCAGCAGCTCGGAAGACAGGATATTGAACACCGGGGAGCTGTTTTTT
CDR3aa: CASSSEDRILNTGELFF
v_gene: TRBV7-2
j_gene: TRBJ2-2
abundance: .
d_gene: .

CDR3nt: TGTGCCAGCAGCCTCCGGACAGGGGGCGGGAGCACTGAAGCTTTCTTT
CDR3aa: CASSLRTGGGSTEAFF
v_gene: TRBV14
j_gene: TRBJ1-1
abundance: once
d_gene: TRBD1